This record looks at one T cell receptor beta chain sequence and its context. The data belong to a study of shared clonotypes between healthy human individuals. This CDR3 contains 11 residues. CDR1 is SNHLY and CDR2 is FYNNEI in the germline V gene. Between the trimmed V and J ends, which lost 5 bases and 9 bases, there was a span of 8 bases. An assay was performed, and its level was deep. This table comes from immunoSEQ multiplex PCR, and its TCRdb copy is limited to in-frame clones, with some not included. The table lists 530,000 or so clones, about 75% of them singletons, with 12% in the top ten. This sequence originates from a woman in her 40s in good health. Some clones in this sample may be carry-over from other donors' samples. The sample taken for sequencing was PBMCs. The V gene is TRBV2, the J gene TRBJ2-1; D is unclear. DNA of the CDR3: TGTGCCAGCAGTCTGATCGGTGAGCAGTTCTTC. It encodes CASSLIGEQFF.